The 23 T cell receptor beta chains reported below all come from one sample, sequenced in a study of blood T cell repertoires in COVID-19. Profiled with immunoSEQ multiplex PCR; TCRdb holds only in-frame clones, not every one. Of under 300,000 clones in the sample, around 90% were seen once. What was sequenced was peripheral blood. Every receptor here comes from a man aged 60 to 75 who had recovered from COVID-19.

A remark on this clone: The sample holds other DNA sequences that translate to the same CDR3. The V call is TRBV5-4, the J call TRBJ1-1; no definite D call. CDR1 and CDR2 (germline): SGHNT, YYREEE (reference sequence). V was cut by 1 base and J by 1 base, with 5 bases left in between. The CDR3 loop spans 13 amino acids. The CDR3 DNA reads as TGTGCCAGCAGCTTGACAGCGAACACTGAAGCTTTCTTT. Amino acids: CASSLTANTEAFF.

V is TRBV11-2 and J is TRBJ2-7; 12 bases line up with TRBD2. This CDR3 has 16 residues. Losses at the gene ends were 5 bases for V and 2 bases for J; bases not matched to a gene: 7. Germline lookup yields CDR1 SGHAT and CDR2 FQNNGV. The CDR3 nucleotides read TGTGCCAGCAGCGGTCGACTAGCGGGGGTTACCTACGAGCAGTACTTC. The encoded protein is CASSGRLAGVTYEQYF.

The chain links TRBV7-2 to TRBJ1-4, with D perhaps matching TRBD1 (6 bases). This CDR3 is built from 15 residues. Trimming removed 4 bases from V and 0 bases from J, with 9 bases in between. Germline-derived CDR1 and CDR2 are SGHTA and FQGNSA. The CDR3 loop reads CASSYHRATNEKLFF. CDR3 DNA: TGTGCCAGCAGCTATCACAGGGCAACTAATGAAAAACTGTTTTTT.

V usage is TRBV5-8 and J usage is TRBJ2-7; D is possibly TRBD1 (6 bases). This CDR3 has 15 residues. The V gene lost 1 base and the J gene lost 9 bases, with 20 bases spanning the gap. The germline CDR1 and CDR2 sequences are SGHTS and YDEGEE. For the CDR3, the DNA is TGTGCCAGCAGCTTGAACACACTCGACAGGCCCCGGCAGTACTTC. Its translation is CASSLNTLDRPRQYF.

This clone was seen only a few times. The chain couples TRBV5-1 to TRBJ2-3; 9 bases line up with TRBD1. Germline CDR1 is SGHRS and CDR2 is YFSETQ. CDR3 length equals 15 residues. With V trimmed by 3 bases and J by 6 bases, 8 bases remained unmatched. The CDR3 sequence is CASSSQGQGFDTQYF. The DNA of the CDR3 is TGCGCCAGCAGCTCACAGGGACAGGGCTTCGATACGCAGTATTTT.

The rearrangement joins TRBV5-5 to TRBJ2-3, with 7 positions matching TRBD1. This CDR3 is built from 17 residues. In germline, CDR1 is SGHKS, CDR2 YYEKEE (reference sequence). Trimming took 5 bases from V and 0 from J; bases not matched to a gene: 12. For the CDR3, the DNA is TGTGCCAGCAGTTACAGGGGTCTCCCCACTAGCACAGATACGCAGTATTTT. Protein: CASSYRGLPTSTDTQYF.

This chain connects TRBV19 to TRBJ1-1; D not resolved. Trimming removed 3 bases at V and 4 bases at J, with 9 bases between. The CDR3 length is 13 residues. CDR1 is LNHDA, CDR2 SQIVND, per germline (reference sequence). DNA for the CDR3: TGTGCCAGTAGTATCGACGGGTTCACTGAAGCTTTCTTT. Protein sequence: CASSIDGFTEAFF.

The chain carries TRBV27 and TRBJ1-4; no clear D. The CDR3 is made up of 15 amino acids. V was trimmed by 2 bases and J by 10 bases, leaving 17 bases between them. Germline CDR1 reads MNHEY; CDR2 reads SMNVEV (reference sequence). DNA of the CDR3: TGTGCCAGCAGTTTAGTGGAGTCAGCCCAGCGAAAACTGTTTTTT. Residues: CASSLVESAQRKLFF. Variable domain in full (rest from reference TRBV27 and TRBJ1-4): EAQVTQNPRYLITVTGKKLTVTCSQNMNHEYMSWYRQDPGLGLRQIYYSMNVEVTDKGDVPEGYKVSRKEKRNFPLILESPSPNQTSLYFCASSLVESAQRKLFFGSGTQLSVL.

V usage is TRBV5-1 and J usage is TRBJ2-1; no clear D. The V end lost 3 bases, the J end lost 4 bases, and 5 bases lay between the germline ends. Germline CDR1 and CDR2: SGHRS and YFSETQ. The CDR3 loop spans 12 amino acids. CDR3 sequence: CASSYNYNEQFF. DNA for the CDR3: TGCGCCAGCAGCTACAATTACAATGAGCAGTTCTTC.

CDR3 loop: CASSQTTVTYEQYF. CDR3 bases: TGTGCCAGCAGCCAAACAACAGTTACCTACGAGCAGTACTTC. The V call is TRBV3-1 (or the pseudogene TRBV3-2), the J call TRBJ2-7; D remains ambiguous. There are 14 residues in the CDR3. CDR1 is LGHDT, CDR2 YNNKEL, per germline (reference sequence). Trimming shortened V by 2 bases and J by 2 bases, and 10 bases separated the two germline ends.

The chain uses TRBV2 and TRBJ2-4; 8 bases align to TRBD2. This CDR3 contains 16 residues. V dropped 7 bases and J dropped 6; count of bases not matched to a gene: 14. Germline CDR1 is SNHLY and CDR2 is FYNNEI. The DNA of the CDR3 is TGTGCCAGCACCCGGGGGGGCGATGGAGGTGGAAACATTCAGTACTTC. Amino acid sequence: CASTRGGDGGGNIQYF.

This clone was detected once. The chain employs TRBV7-9 and TRBJ1-1; a weak D match, TRBD1 (5 bases). CDR3 size: 14 residues. Germline lookup yields CDR1 SEHNR and CDR2 FQNEAQ (reference sequence). Trimming removed 2 bases from V and 5 bases from J, with 12 bases in between. The CDR3 is CASSLNRPLTEAFF. The DNA for the CDR3 is TGTGCCAGCAGCTTAAACAGGCCCCTAACTGAAGCTTTCTTT.

The rearrangement joins TRBV30 to TRBJ2-2; TRBD1 aligns across 7 bases. V lost 2 bases, J lost 9 bases, and 12 bases stayed unmatched. This CDR3 is built from 15 residues. Germline CDR1 GTSNPN, CDR2 SVGIG (reference sequence). The CDR3 DNA is TGTGCCTGGAGTCCCGGCAGGGGGTTTGTCCGGGAGCTGTTTTTT. It yields the protein CAWSPGRGFVRELFF.

J is TRBJ2-1 and V is TRBV5-4; D unclear. The V gene lost 4 bases and the J gene lost 8 bases, with 22 bases spanning the gap. CDR3 length equals 16 residues. Per the germline V gene, CDR1 is SGHNT and CDR2 is YYREEE (reference sequence). The CDR3 DNA reads as TGTGCCAGCAGCGTGGGTTCCCGAACGGGTAGAGATGAGCAGTTCTTC. Amino acid sequence: CASSVGSRTGRDEQFF.

The CDR3 loop reads CASSYSSRGDTQYF. As DNA, the CDR3 is TGTGCCAGCAGTTACTCGTCGCGAGGGGATACGCAGTATTTT. The chain is built from TRBV6-5 and TRBJ2-3, with a weak D call TRBD2 (5 bases). Germline loops: CDR1 MNHEY, CDR2 SVGAGI. V dropped 0 bases and J dropped 6 bases, with 10 bases sitting between them. This CDR3 is 14 amino acids long.

The V gene is TRBV18, the J gene TRBJ2-5; 8 nucleotides agree with TRBD1. Germline CDR1 KGHSH, CDR2 LQKENI. This CDR3 is built from 14 residues. The trim removed 4 bases at V and 3 bases at J, leaving 4 bases unmatched. CDR3 amino acids: CASSRDRWEETQYF. DNA of the CDR3: TGTGCCAGCTCACGGGACAGGTGGGAAGAGACCCAGTACTTC.

The V call is TRBV7-9, the J call TRBJ1-4; weak D call: TRBD1 (6 bases). The CDR3 runs 14 residues. The V and J ends lost 4 bases and 8 bases respectively, with 14 bases between them. Germline CDR1 is SEHNR and CDR2 is FQNEAQ (reference sequence). CDR3 sequence (DNA): TGTGCCAGCAGCTCGACAGGAGACGAGGAAAAACTGTTTTTT. It is translated as CASSSTGDEEKLFF.

The chain uses TRBV11-2 and TRBJ2-3, with 7 positions matching TRBD2. The CDR3 has 16 amino acids. Germline V CDR1 and CDR2: SGHAT, FQNNGV. J was trimmed by 5 bases and V by 5 bases; bases with no gene match: 13. CDR3 nucleotides: TGTGCCAGCAGCCCACTAGCGAGGGGAACAGGAGATACGCAGTATTTT. As protein: CASSPLARGTGDTQYF.

V is TRBV5-5 and J is TRBJ1-6; maybe TRBD1 (5 bases). The CDR3 contains 13 residues. Germline values: CDR1 SGHKS, CDR2 YYEKEE (reference sequence). The V end lost 2 bases, the J end lost 7 bases, and 7 bases lay between the germline ends. For the CDR3, the DNA is TGTGCCAGCAGCTTTAGACAGAATTCACCCCTCCACTTT. This encodes CASSFRQNSPLHF. Drawing the rest from reference TRBV5-5 and TRBJ1-6, the complete variable domain is DAGVTQSPTHLIKTRGQQVTLRCSPISGHKSVSWYQQVLGQGPQFIFQYYEKEERGRGNFPDRFSARQFPNYSSELNVNALLLGDSALYLCASSFRQNSPLHFGNGTRLTVT.

The V gene is TRBV2, the J gene TRBJ2-3; 7 positions agree with TRBD1. The CDR3 totals 15 residues. Trimming at V came to 8 bases and at J to 3 bases, leaving 11 bases not matched to a gene. Germline CDR1 reads SNHLY; CDR2 reads FYNNEI. Here the CDR3 DNA reads TGTGCCAGCGGTAACAGGGGAATACGGACAGATACGCAGTATTTT. Amino acids: CASGNRGIRTDTQYF.

In its sample, this clone was seen once. V gene TRBV5-1 combines with J gene TRBJ2-5, with 12 bases matching TRBD1. Germline lookup yields CDR1 SGHRS and CDR2 YFSETQ. With V trimmed by 1 base and J by 4 bases, 5 bases remained unmatched. The CDR3 is 16 amino acids. CDR3 in DNA: TGCGCCAGCAGCTTGTTTGGGACAGGGGGCGCAGAGACCCAGTACTTC. Translating it yields CASSLFGTGGAETQYF.

V and J are TRBV11-2 and TRBJ1-2, with TRBD1 matching 7 bases. The ends lost 5 bases at V and 5 bases at J; junction bases unmatched: 8. Germline assignment: CDR1 SGHAT and CDR2 FQNNGV. This CDR3 has 14 amino acids. The CDR3 here is CASSEDGTVYGYTF. CDR3 nucleotide sequence: TGTGCCAGCAGCGAAGACGGGACAGTTTATGGCTACACCTTC.

This chain uses TRBV6-5 with TRBJ2-3; TRBD2 aligns across 14 bases. V lost 6 bases to trimming and J lost 7 bases; unmatched junction nucleotides: 6. The CDR3 spans 15 residues. Per germline, CDR1 MNHEY and CDR2 SVGAGI. CDR3 region: CASRVTSGGAYTQYF. CDR3 coding DNA: TGTGCCAGCAGGGTGACTAGCGGGGGGGCGTATACGCAGTATTTT.